The sequence of this T cell receptor (beta chain) was determined in a study of T-cell reconstitution after alpha-beta-depleted transplantation in children. The study's findings and limits: Some patients' high day-60 TCRbeta diversity was traced to surviving recipient T cells and thymic progenitors. Newly produced T cells mostly provided counts and TCRbeta diversity after one year, as hyperexpanded clones declined. Expanded clones from the graft, numbering several hundred, reportedly supplied alpha-beta T cells about two months after transplant.

In its sample, this clonotype was seen many times. Its antigen is not identified. CDR1 and CDR2 from the germline V gene are DFQATT and SNEGSKA (reference sequence). CDR3 length: 13 residues. Preparation of the TCRbeta library was carried out with unique molecular identifiers. TCRdb re-derived calls from the PCR reads in MiXCR, one entry per CDR3 protein. The table includes 330,000 or so distinct CDR3 sequences, around 10% detected once. The source was PBMCs, collected before TCRalphabeta/CD19-depleted stem cell transplant. This sequence was found in a boy younger than two with acute myeloid leukemia, due to receive a stem cell transplant. The chain is built from TRBV20-1 and TRBJ2-5; D might be TRBD2 (6 bases). CDR3: CSETRESGETQYF. CDR3 bases: TGCAGCGAAACCCGGGAAAGCGGGGAGACCCAGTACTTC.